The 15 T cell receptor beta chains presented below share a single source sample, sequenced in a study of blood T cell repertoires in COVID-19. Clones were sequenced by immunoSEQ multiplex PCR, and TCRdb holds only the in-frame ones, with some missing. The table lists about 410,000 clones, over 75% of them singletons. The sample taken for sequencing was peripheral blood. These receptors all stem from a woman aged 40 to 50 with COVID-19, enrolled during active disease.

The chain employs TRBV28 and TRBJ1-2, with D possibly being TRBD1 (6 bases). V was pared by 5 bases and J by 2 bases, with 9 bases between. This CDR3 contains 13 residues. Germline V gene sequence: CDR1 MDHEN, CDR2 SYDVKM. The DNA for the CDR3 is TGTGCCAGCAGTGGGACACCAAACTATGGCTACACCTTC. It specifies CASSGTPNYGYTF.

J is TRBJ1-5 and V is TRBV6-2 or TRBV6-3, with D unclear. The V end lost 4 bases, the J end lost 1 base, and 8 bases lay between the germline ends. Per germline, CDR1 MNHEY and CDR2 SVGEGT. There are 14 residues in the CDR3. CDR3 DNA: TGTGCCAGCAGTTCAGGTGGGAGCAATCAGCCCCAGCATTTT. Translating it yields CASSSGGSNQPQHF.

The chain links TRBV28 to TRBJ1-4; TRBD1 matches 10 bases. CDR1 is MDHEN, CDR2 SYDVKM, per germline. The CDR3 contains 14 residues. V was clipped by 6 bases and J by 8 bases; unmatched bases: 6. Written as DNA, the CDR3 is TGTGCCAGCAGGGCGGACAGGGGGGAAGAAAAACTGTTTTTT. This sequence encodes CASRADRGEEKLFF.

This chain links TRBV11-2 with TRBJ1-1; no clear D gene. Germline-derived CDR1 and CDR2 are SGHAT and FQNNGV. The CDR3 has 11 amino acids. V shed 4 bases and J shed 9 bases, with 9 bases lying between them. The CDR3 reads CASSSYGQAFF. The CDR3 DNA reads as TGTGCCAGCAGCTCCTACGGTCAAGCTTTCTTT.

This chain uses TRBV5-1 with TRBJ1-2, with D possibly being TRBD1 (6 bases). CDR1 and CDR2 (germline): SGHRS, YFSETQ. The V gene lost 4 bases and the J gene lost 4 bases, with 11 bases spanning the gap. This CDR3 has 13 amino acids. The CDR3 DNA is TGCGCCAGCAGCCCCGGACAGCTCTATGGCTACACCTTC. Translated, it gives CASSPGQLYGYTF.

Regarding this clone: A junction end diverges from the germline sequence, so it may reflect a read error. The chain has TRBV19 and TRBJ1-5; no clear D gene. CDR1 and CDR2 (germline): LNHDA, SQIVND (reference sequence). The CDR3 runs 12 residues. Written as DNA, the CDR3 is TGTGCGAGTACGGGGTGGCGACAGCCCCAGCATTTT. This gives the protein CASTGWRQPQHF.

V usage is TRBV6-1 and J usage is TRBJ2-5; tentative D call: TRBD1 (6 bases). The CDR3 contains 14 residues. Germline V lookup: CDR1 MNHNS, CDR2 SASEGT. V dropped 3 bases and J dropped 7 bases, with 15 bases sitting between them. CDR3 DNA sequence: TGTGCCAGCAGTGAGGTGCAGGGGCCCCGGACCCAGTACTTC. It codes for CASSEVQGPRTQYF.

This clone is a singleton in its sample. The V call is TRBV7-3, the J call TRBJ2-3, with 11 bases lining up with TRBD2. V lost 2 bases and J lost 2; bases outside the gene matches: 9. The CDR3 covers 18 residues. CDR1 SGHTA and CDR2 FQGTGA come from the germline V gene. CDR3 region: CASSLYGTSGFYTDTQYF. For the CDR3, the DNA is TGTGCCAGCAGCTTATACGGGACTAGCGGCTTCTACACAGATACGCAGTATTTT. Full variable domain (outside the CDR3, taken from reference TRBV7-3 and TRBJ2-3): GAGVSQTPSNKVTEKGKYVELRCDPISGHTALYWYRQSLGQGPEFLIYFQGTGAADDSGLPNDRFFAVRPEGSVSTLKIQRTERGDSAVYLCASSLYGTSGFYTDTQYFGPGTRLTVL.

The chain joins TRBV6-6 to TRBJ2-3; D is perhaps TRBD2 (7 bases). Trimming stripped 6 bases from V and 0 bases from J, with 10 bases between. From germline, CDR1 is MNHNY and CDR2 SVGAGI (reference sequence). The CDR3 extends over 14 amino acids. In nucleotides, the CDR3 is TGTGCCAGCAGGGGAGGGGGGAGCACAGATACGCAGTATTTT. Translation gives CASRGGGSTDTQYF.

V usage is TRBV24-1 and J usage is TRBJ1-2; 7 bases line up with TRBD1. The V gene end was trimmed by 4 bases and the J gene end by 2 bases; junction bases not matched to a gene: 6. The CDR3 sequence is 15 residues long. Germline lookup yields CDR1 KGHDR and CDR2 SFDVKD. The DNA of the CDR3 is TGTGCCACCAGTGACCCCGGGACAGAGAACTATGGCTACACCTTC. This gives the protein CATSDPGTENYGYTF.

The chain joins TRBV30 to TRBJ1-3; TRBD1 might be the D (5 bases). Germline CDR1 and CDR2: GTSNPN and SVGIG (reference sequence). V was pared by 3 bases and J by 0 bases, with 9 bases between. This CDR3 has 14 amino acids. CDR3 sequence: CAWRAGNSGNTIYF. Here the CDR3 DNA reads TGTGCCTGGAGGGCAGGGAACTCTGGAAACACCATATATTTT. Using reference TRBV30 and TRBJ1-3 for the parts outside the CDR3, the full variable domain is SQTIHQWPATLVQPVGSPLSLECTVEGTSNPNLYWYRQAAGRGLQLLFYSVGIGQISSEVPQNLSASRPQDRQFILSSKKLLLSDSGFYLCAWRAGNSGNTIYFGEGSWLTVV.

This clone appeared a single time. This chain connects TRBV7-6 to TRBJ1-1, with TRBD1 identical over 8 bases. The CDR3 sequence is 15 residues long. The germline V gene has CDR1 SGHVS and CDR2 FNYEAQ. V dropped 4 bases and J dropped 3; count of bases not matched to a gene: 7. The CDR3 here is CASSSPEDRDTEAFF. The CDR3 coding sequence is TGTGCCAGCAGCTCACCTGAGGACAGGGACACTGAAGCTTTCTTT.

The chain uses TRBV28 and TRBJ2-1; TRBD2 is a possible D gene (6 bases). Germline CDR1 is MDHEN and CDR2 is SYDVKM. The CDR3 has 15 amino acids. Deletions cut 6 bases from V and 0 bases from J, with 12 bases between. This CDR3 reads CASRPGAYSYNEQFF. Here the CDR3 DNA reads TGTGCCAGCAGACCGGGAGCCTACTCCTACAATGAGCAGTTCTTC.

CDR3 nucleotide sequence: TGCGCCAGCAGCCAATCGACAGAGAATGAAAAACTGTTTTTT. Protein: CASSQSTENEKLFF. This rearrangement joins TRBV4-3 to TRBJ1-4; the D gene is possibly TRBD1 (5 bases). Germline CDR1 is LGHNA and CDR2 is YSLEER. This CDR3 has 14 amino acids. Trimming shortened V by 2 bases and J by 5 bases, and 9 bases separated the two germline ends.

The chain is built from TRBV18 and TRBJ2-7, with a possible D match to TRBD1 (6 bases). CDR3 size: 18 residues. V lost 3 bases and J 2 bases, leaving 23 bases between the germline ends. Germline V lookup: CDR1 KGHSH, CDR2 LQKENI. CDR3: CASSPTRGLLIDPYEQYF. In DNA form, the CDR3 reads TGTGCCAGCTCACCTACCAGGGGCTTGTTGATAGATCCCTACGAGCAGTACTTC.